This T cell receptor beta chain is from a study of regulatory T cells in long-lasting Graves disease. Arm-PCR with iRepertoire HTBI primers amplified the CDR3 regions for these TCR beta libraries. Per the study methods: Analysis of the samples identified about 62 TRBV and 14 TRBJ segments. MiXCR, run by TCRdb on the multiplex PCR reads, gives a single entry per CDR3 protein. These V and J calls derive from TCRdb rather than the authors' analysis. The sample lists roughly 450,000 distinct CDR3 sequences, less than 25% occurring once. The sample's time point: persistent/refractory GD, antithyroid drugs over 5 years with positive TRAb. With RNA extracted from PBMCs as input, the TCR library was made. Germline values: CDR1 WSHSY, CDR2 SAAADI. J lost 2 bases, V lost 8 bases, and 7 bases had no gene match. The CDR3 runs 14 residues.

The clonotype comes from a female donor with Graves disease. This rearrangement joins TRBV10-2 to TRBJ2-7, with TRBD1 identical over 9 bases. The sample consisted of peripheral blood mononuclear cells (PBMCs), taken when the disease was refractory, from a patient treated with antithyroid drugs. The CDR3 DNA reads as TGCGCCAGCCTTGCGGACAGGGGCGCCTACGAGCAGTACTTC. Amino acid sequence: CASLADRGAYEQYF.